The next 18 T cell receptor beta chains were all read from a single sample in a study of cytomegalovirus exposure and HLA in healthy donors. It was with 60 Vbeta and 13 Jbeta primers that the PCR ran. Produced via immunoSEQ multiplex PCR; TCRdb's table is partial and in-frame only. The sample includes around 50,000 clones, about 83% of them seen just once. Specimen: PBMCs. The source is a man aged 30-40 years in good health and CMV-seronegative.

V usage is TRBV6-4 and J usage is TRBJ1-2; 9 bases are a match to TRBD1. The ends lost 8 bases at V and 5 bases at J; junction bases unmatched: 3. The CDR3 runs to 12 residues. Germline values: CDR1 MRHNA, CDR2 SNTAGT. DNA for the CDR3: TGTGCCAGCCTAGACAGGGGGTATGGCTACACCTTC. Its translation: CASLDRGYGYTF.

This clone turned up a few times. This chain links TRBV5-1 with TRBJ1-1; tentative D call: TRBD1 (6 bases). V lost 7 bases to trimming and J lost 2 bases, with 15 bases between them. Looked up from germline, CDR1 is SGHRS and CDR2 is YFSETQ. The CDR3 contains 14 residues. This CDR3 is CASLPGTLNTEAFF. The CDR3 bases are TGCGCCAGCCTACCCGGGACACTAAACACTGAAGCTTTCTTT.

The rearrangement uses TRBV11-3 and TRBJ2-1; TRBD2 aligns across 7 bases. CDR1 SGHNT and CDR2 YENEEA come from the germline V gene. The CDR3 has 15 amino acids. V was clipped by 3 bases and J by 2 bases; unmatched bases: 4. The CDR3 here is CASSFSGLAYNEQFF. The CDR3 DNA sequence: TGTGCCAGCAGCTTTAGTGGACTAGCCTACAATGAGCAGTTCTTC.

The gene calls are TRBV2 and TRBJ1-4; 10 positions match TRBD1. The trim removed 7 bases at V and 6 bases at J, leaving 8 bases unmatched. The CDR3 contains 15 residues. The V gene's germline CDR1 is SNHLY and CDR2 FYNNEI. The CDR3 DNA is TGTGCCAGCAATGTCTTAGGGACAGGGGATGAAAAACTGTTTTTT. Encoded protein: CASNVLGTGDEKLFF. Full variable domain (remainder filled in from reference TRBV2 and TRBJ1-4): EPEVTQTPSHQVTQMGQEVILRCVPISNHLYFYWYRQILGQKVEFLVSFYNNEISEKSEIFDDQFSVERPDGSNFTLKIRSTKLEDSAMYFCASNVLGTGDEKLFFGSGTQLSVL.

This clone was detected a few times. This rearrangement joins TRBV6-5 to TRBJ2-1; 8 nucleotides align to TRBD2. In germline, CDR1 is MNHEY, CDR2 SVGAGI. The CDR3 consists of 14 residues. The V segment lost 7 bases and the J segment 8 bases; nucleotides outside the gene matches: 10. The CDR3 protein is CASTPGGASDEQFF. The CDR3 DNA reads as TGTGCCAGCACCCCCGGGGGGGCGTCGGATGAGCAGTTCTTC.

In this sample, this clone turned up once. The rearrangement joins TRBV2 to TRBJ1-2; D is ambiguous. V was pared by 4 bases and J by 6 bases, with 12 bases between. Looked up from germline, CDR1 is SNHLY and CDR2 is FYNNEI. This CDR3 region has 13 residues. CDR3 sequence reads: CASSVQPNDGYTF. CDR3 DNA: TGTGCCAGCAGTGTACAGCCCAACGATGGCTACACCTTC.

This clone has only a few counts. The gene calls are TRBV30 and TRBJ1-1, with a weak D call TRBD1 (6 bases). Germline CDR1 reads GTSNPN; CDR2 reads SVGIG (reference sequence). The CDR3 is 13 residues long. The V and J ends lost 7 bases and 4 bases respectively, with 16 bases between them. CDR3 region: CASRSGAGTEAFF. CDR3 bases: TGTGCCTCCAGGTCAGGGGCGGGCACTGAAGCTTTCTTT.

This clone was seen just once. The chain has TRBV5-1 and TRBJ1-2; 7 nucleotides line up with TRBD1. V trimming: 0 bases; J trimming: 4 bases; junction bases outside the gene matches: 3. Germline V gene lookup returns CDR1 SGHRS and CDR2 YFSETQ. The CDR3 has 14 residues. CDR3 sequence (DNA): TGCGCCAGCAGCTTGGGACAGGGTCGCTATGGCTACACCTTC. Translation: CASSLGQGRYGYTF.

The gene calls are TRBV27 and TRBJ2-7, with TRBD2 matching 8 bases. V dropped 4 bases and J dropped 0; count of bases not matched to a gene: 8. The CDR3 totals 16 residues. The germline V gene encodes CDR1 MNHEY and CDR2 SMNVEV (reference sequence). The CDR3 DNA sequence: TGTGCCAGCAGTTCACGGGGGAGCGGGAGCTCCTACGAGCAGTACTTC. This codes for CASSSRGSGSSYEQYF.

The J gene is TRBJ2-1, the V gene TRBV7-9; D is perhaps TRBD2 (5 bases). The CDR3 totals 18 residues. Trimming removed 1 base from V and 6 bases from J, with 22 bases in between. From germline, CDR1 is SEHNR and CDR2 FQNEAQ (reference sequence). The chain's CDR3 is CASSLGGRRSFSGNEQFF. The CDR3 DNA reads TGTGCCAGCAGCTTAGGAGGTAGGAGGAGCTTTTCGGGCAATGAGCAGTTCTTC.

The CDR3 nucleotides are TGTGCCAGCAGAGTGGCGGCAGGGGAAATAGAGACCCAGTACTTC. Amino acids: CASRVAAGEIETQYF. V gene TRBV2 combines with J gene TRBJ2-5, with a weak D call TRBD1 (6 bases). The CDR3 covers 15 residues. Germline CDR1 SNHLY, CDR2 FYNNEI. V was pared by 6 bases and J by 4 bases, with 18 bases between. Based on the CDR3 plus reference TRBV2 and TRBJ2-5, the full variable domain is EPEVTQTPSHQVTQMGQEVILRCVPISNHLYFYWYRQILGQKVEFLVSFYNNEISEKSEIFDDQFSVERPDGSNFTLKIRSTKLEDSAMYFCASRVAAGEIETQYFGPGTRLLVL.

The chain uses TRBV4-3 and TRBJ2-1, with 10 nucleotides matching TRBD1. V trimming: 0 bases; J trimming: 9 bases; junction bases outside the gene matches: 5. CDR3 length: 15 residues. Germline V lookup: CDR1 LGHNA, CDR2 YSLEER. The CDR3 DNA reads TGCGCCAGCAGCCAAGAAGGGACAGGGGCCGGTGAGCAGTTCTTC. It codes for CASSQEGTGAGEQFF.

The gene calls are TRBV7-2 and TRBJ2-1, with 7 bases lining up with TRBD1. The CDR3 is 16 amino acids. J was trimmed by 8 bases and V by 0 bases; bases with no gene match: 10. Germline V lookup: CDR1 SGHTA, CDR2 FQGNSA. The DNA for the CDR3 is TGTGCCAGCAGCTTAGCGGAAATTAGAGGGGGCCATGAGCAGTTCTTC. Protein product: CASSLAEIRGGHEQFF.

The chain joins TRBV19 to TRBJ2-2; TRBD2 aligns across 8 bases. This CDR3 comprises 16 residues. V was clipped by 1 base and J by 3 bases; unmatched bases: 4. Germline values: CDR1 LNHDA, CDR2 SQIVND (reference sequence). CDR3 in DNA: TGTGCCAGTAGTATAGGTGGCGGGAGGTACACCGGGGAGCTGTTTTTT. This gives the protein CASSIGGGRYTGELFF.

The CDR3 sequence is CASSPRRPPGEQYF. The CDR3 nucleotides are TGTGCCAGCAGCCCCCGACGTCCCCCGGGGGAGCAGTACTTC. V usage is TRBV7-2 and J usage is TRBJ2-7, with D perhaps TRBD2 (5 bases). The germline V and J ends were trimmed by 5 bases and 7 bases, with 18 bases remaining between them. The CDR3 totals 14 residues. From germline, CDR1 is SGHTA and CDR2 FQGNSA.

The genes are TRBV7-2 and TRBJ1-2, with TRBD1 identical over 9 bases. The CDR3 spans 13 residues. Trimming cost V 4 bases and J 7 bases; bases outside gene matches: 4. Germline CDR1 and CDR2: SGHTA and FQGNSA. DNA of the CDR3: TGTGCCAGCAGCTCTCGACAGGGGGGTGGCTACACCTTC. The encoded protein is CASSSRQGGGYTF.

The CDR3 DNA sequence: TGTGCCAGCAGCTGGACAGGGCCTAACTATGGCTACACCTTC. This encodes CASSWTGPNYGYTF. The chain uses TRBV5-5 and TRBJ1-2; 8 bases agree with TRBD1. From germline, CDR1 is SGHKS and CDR2 YYEKEE (reference sequence). With 3 bases clipped from V and 0 bases from J, the junction kept 1 base outside the gene matches. The CDR3 sequence is 14 residues long.

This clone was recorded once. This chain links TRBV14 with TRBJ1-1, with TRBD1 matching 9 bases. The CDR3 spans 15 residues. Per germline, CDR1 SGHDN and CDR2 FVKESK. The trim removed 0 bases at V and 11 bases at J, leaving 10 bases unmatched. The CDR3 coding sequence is TGTGCCAGCAGCCAAGACGAAAACAGGGGGCCGGGTGCTTTCTTT. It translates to CASSQDENRGPGAFF.